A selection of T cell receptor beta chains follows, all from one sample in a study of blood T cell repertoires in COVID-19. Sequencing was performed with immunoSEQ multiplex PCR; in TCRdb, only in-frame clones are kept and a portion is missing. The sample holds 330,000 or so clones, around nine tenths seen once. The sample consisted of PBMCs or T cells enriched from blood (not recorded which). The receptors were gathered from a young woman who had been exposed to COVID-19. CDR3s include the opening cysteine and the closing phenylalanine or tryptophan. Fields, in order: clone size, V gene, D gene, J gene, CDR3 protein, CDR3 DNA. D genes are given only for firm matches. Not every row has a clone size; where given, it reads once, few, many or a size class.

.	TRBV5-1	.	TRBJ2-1	CASSPTVGVHNEQFF	TGCGCCAGCAGCCCTACTGTCGGGGTCCACAATGAGCAGTTCTTC
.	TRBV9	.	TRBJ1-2	CASSVDFSLIYGYTF	TGTGCCAGCAGCGTAGATTTCTCCTTAATCTATGGCTACACCTTC
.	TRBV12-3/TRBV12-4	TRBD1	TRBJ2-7	CASSHRGRGEQYF	TGTGCCAGCAGTCACAGGGGGCGAGGGGAGCAGTACTTC
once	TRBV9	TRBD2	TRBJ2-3	CASSVTGGSVWDTQYF	TGTGCCAGCAGCGTAACTGGCGGGAGTGTCTGGGATACGCAGTATTTT
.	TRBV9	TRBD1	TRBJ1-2	CASSVSGTGSQLNYGYTF	TGTGCCAGCAGCGTATCCGGGACAGGGAGTCAGCTAAACTATGGCTACACCTTC
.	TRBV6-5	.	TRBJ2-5	CASRPSPQRQETQYF	TGTGCCAGCAGGCCCTCCCCACAGAGACAAGAGACCCAGTACTTC
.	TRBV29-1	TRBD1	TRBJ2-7	CSVEVRGTGVWYEQYF	TGCAGCGTTGAAGTTCGGGGGACAGGGGTTTGGTACGAGCAGTACTTC
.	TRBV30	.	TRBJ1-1	CAWRGSGTEAFF	TGTGCCTGGAGGGGGTCGGGGACTGAAGCTTTCTTT
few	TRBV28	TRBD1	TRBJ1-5	CASSLTGVGGNQPQHF	TGTGCCAGCAGCCTGACAGGGGTCGGAGGCAATCAGCCCCAGCATTTT
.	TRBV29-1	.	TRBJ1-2	CSGEGGYGYTF	TGCAGCGGGGAGGGTGGCTATGGCTACACCTTC
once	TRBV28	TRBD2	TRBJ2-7	CASSLWTSGVTYEQYF	TGTGCCAGCAGTCTCTGGACTAGCGGGGTAACCTACGAGCAGTACTTC
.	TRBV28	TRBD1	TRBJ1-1	CASSNRGRNTEAFF	TGTGCCAGCAGTAACAGGGGCCGGAACACTGAAGCTTTCTTT
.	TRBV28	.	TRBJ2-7	CASSGRNSYEQYF	TGTGCCAGCAGTGGGAGGAACTCCTACGAGCAGTACTTC
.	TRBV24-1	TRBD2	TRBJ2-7	CATSDLPSGLSSYEQYF	TGTGCCACCAGTGATTTGCCTAGCGGGCTTAGCTCCTACGAGCAGTACTTC
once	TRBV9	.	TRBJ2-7	CASSAGAYEQYF	TGTGCCAGCAGCGCGGGGGCCTACGAGCAGTACTTC
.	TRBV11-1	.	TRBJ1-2	CASGGDYGYTF	TGTGCCAGCGGAGGGGATTATGGCTACACCTTC
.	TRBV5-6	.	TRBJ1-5	CASSTRGYSNQPQHF	TGTGCCAGCAGCACCAGGGGTTATAGCAATCAGCCCCAGCATTTT
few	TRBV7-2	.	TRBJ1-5	CASSLAPDRIRYQPQHF	TGTGCCAGCAGCTTAGCCCCCGACAGGATCAGATATCAGCCCCAGCATTTT
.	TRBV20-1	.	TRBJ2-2	CSASATGLATGELFF	TGCAGTGCTAGTGCCACAGGGTTAGCGACCGGGGAGCTGTTTTTT
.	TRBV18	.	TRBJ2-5	CASSPRGSSQETQYF	TGTGCCAGCTCACCACGGGGCTCTTCCCAAGAGACCCAGTACTTC
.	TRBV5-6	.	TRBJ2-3	CASSQIGQQSTDTQYF	TGTGCCAGCAGCCAAATAGGACAGCAATCGACAGATACGCAGTATTTT
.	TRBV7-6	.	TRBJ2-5	CASSSRPPRQETQYF	TGTGCCAGCAGCTCCCGCCCCCCGCGCCAAGAGACCCAGTACTTC
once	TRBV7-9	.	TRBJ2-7	CASSPARRGEQYF	TGTGCCAGCAGCCCCGCTAGGAGGGGCGAGCAGTACTTC
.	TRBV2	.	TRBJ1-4	CASSERAGNEKLFF	TGTGCCAGCAGTGAACGGGCGGGGAATGAAAAACTGTTTTTT
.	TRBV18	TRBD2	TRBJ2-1	CASSPPPGGDEQFF	TGTGCCAGCTCACCCCCCCCGGGAGGCGATGAGCAGTTCTTC
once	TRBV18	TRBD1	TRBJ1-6	CASSATGKNSPLHF	TGTGCCAGCTCAGCGACAGGGAAAAATTCACCCCTCCACTTT
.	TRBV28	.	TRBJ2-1	CASTSGYNEQFF	TGTGCCAGCACCTCGGGGTACAATGAGCAGTTCTTC
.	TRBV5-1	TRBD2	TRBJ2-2	CASSSTAGNTGELFF	TGCGCCAGCAGCTCTACAGCGGGAAACACCGGGGAGCTGTTTTTT
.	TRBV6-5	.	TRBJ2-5	CASSPRGGTQYF	TGTGCCAGCAGTCCCCGAGGGGGGACCCAGTACTTC
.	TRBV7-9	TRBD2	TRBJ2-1	CASSLATSGRVGNEQFF	TGTGCCAGCAGCTTAGCGACTAGCGGGAGGGTAGGCAATGAGCAGTTCTTC
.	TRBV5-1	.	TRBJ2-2	CASSLFLANTGELFF	TGCGCCAGCAGCTTGTTCCTAGCGAACACCGGGGAGCTGTTTTTT
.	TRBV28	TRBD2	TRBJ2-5	CASSSPGLADQETQYF	TGTGCCAGCAGTTCTCCGGGACTAGCGGATCAAGAGACCCAGTACTTC
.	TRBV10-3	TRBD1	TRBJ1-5	CAISRDSSNQPQHF	TGTGCCATCAGCCGGGACAGCAGCAATCAGCCCCAGCATTTT
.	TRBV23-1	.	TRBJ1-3	CASLFSGNTIYF	TGCGCCAGCCTCTTCTCTGGAAACACCATATATTTT
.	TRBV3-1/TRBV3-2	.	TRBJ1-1	CASSPAGAGTEAFF	TGTGCCAGCAGCCCCGCCGGGGCGGGGACTGAAGCTTTCTTT
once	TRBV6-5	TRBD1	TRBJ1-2	CASRGDSQRGSYTF	TGTGCCAGCAGGGGGGACAGCCAAAGGGGAAGCTACACCTTC
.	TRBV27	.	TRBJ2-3	CASSPVFAGYTDTQYF	TGTGCCAGCAGTCCCGTCTTTGCGGGGTACACAGATACGCAGTATTTT
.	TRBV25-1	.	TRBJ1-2	CASSEFGDNYGYTF	TGTGCCAGCAGTGAATTCGGGGATAACTATGGCTACACCTTC
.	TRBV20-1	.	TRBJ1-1	CSASPVNTEAFF	TGCAGTGCTAGTCCTGTAAACACTGAAGCTTTCTTT
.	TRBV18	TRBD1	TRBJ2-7	CASSPPLGQDISYEQYF	TGTGCCAGCTCACCACCGTTGGGACAGGATATCTCCTACGAGCAGTACTTC
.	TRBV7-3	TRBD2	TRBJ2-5	CASSLEGGSQETQYF	TGTGCCAGCAGCTTAGAGGGAGGGTCCCAAGAGACCCAGTACTTC
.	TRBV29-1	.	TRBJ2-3	CSVEAGLSTDTQYF	TGCAGCGTTGAAGCTGGGCTTAGCACAGATACGCAGTATTTT
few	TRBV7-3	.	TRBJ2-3	CASSRGGTDTQYF	TGTGCCAGCAGCCGAGGAGGAACAGATACGCAGTATTTT
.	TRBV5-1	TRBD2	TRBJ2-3	CASSSTTSGGADTQYF	TGCGCCAGCAGCTCGACGACTAGCGGGGGGGCAGATACGCAGTATTTT
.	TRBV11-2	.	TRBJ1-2	CASSLDPPGAGYGYTF	TGTGCCAGCAGCTTAGATCCCCCAGGGGCGGGCTATGGCTACACCTTC
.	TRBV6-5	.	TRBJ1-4	CASSSPSLPGKLFF	TGTGCCAGCAGTTCCCCCTCCCTGCCGGGGAAACTGTTTTTT
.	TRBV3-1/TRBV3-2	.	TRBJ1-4	CASSLSVDRNEKLFF	TGTGCCAGCAGCCTTTCGGTGGACAGAAATGAAAAACTGTTTTTT
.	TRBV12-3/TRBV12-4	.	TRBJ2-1	CASRRGPEQFF	TGTGCCAGCCGCAGGGGCCCTGAGCAGTTCTTC
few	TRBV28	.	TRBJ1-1	CASSLYLAYRTEAFF	TGTGCCAGCAGTTTATATCTCGCGTATCGGACTGAAGCTTTCTTT
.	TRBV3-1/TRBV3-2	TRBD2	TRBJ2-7	CASSQNSGSYEQYF	TGTGCCAGCAGCCAAAATAGCGGGAGCTACGAGCAGTACTTC
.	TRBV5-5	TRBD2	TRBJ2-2	CASSLEAPAGGYTGELFF	TGTGCCAGCAGCTTGGAGGCTCCGGCGGGAGGTTATACCGGGGAGCTGTTTTTT
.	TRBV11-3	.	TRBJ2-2	CASSPSRSITGELFF	TGTGCCAGCAGCCCTTCGCGGTCTATAACCGGGGAGCTGTTTTTT
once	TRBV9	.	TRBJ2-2	CASRHSGLDGELFF	TGTGCCAGCAGGCATTCAGGGTTGGACGGGGAGCTGTTTTTT
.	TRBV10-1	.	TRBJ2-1	CASGPRSNEQFF	TGCGCCAGCGGGCCGAGATCCAATGAGCAGTTCTTC